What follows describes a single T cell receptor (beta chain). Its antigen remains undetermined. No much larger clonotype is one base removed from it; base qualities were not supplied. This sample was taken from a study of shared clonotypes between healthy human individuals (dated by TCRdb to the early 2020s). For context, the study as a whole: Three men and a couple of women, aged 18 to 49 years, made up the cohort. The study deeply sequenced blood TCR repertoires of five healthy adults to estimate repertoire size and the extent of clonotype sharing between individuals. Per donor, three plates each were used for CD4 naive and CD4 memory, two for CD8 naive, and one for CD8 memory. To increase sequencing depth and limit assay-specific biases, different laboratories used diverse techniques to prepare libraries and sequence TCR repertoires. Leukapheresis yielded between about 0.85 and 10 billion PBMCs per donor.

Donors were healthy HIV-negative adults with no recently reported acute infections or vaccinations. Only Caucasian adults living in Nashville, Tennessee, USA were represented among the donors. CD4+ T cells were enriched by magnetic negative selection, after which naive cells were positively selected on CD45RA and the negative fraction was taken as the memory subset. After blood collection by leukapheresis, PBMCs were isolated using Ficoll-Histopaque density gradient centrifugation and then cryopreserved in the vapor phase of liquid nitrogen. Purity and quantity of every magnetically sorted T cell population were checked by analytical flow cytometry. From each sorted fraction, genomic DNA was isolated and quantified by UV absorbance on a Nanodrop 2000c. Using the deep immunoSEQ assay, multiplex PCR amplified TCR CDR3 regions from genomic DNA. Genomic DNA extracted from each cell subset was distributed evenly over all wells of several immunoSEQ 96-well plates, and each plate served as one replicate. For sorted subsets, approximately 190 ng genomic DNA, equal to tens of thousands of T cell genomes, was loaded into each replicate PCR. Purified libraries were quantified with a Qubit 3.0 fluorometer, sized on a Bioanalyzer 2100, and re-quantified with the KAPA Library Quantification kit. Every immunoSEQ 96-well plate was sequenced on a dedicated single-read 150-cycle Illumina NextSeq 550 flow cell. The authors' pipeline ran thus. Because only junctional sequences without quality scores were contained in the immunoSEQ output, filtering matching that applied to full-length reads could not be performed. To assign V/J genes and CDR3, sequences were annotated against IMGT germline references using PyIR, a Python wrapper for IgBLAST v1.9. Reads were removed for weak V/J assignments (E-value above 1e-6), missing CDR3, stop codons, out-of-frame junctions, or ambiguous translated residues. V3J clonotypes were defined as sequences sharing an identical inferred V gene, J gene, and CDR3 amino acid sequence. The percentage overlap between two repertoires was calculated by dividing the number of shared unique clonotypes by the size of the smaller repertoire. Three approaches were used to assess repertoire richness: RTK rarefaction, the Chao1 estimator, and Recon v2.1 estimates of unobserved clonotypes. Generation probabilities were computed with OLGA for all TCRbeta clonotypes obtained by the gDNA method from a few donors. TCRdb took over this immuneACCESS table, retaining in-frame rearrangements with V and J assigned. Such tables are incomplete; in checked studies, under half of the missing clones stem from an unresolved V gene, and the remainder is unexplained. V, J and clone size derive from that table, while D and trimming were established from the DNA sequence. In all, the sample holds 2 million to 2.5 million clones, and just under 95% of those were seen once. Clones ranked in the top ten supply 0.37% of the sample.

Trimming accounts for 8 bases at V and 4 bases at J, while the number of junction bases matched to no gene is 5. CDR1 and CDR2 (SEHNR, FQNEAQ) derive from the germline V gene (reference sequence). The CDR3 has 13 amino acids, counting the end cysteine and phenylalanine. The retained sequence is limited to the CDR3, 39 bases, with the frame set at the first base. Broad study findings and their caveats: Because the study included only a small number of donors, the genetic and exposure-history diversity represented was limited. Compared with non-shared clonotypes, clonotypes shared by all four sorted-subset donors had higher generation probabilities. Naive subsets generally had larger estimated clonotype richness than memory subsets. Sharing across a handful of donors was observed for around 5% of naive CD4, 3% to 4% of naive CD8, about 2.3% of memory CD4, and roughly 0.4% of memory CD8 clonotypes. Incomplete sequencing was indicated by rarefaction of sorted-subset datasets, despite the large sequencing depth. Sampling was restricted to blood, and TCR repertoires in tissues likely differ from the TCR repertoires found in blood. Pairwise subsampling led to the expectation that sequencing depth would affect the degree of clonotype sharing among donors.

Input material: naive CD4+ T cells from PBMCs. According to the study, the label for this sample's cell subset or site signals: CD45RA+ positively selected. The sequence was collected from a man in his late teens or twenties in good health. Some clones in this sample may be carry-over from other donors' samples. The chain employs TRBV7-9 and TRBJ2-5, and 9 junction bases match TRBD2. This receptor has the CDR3 CASHTRGGETQYF. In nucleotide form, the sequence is TGTGCCAGCCATACGCGGGGGGGAGAGACCCAGTACTTC.